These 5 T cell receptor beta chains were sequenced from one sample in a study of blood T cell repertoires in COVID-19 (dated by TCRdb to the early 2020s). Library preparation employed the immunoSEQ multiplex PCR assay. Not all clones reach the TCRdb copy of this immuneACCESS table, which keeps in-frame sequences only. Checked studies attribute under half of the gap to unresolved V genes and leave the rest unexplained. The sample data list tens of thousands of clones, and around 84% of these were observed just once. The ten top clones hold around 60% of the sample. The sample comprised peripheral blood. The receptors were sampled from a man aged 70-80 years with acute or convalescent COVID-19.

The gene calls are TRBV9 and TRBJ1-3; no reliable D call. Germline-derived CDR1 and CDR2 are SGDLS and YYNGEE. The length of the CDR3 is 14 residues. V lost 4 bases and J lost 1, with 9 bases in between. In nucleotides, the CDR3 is TGTGCCAGCAGCCCCACTATATCTGGAAACACCATATATTTT. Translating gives CASSPTISGNTIYF.

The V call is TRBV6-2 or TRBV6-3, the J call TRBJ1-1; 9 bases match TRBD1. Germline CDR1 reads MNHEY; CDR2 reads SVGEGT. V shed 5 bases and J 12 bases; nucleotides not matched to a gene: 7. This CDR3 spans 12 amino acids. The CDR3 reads CASSKGDRETFF. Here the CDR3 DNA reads TGTGCCAGCAGTAAAGGGGACAGGGAGACTTTCTTT.

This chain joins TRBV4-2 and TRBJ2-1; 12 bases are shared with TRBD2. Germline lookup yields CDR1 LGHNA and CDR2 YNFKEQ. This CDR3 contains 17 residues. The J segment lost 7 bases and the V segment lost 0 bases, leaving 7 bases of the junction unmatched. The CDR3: CASSQDLASGGANEQFF. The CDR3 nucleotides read TGTGCCAGCAGCCAAGATCTGGCTAGCGGGGGGGCGAATGAGCAGTTCTTC.

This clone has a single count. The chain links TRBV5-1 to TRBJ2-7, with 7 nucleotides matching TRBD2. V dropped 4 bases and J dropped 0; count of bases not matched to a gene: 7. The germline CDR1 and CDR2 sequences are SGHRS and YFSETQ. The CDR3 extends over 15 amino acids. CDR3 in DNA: TGCGCCAGCAGCCGTGTCGGGACTACCTCCTACGAGCAGTACTTC. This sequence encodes CASSRVGTTSYEQYF. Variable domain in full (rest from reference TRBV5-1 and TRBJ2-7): KAGVTQTPRYLIKTRGQQVTLSCSPISGHRSVSWYQQTPGQGLQFLFEYFSETQRNKGNFPGRFSGRQFSNSRSEMNVSTLELGDSALYLCASSRVGTTSYEQYFGPGTRLTVT.

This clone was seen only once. The CDR3 region has the DNA TGTGCCATCAGCCGTAGCGGGACCACCTACGAGCAGTACTTC. Its protein product is CAISRSGTTYEQYF. The chain couples TRBV10-3 to TRBJ2-7; the match to TRBD2 covers 8 bases. Germline values: CDR1 ENHRY, CDR2 SYGVKD. V shed 6 bases and J 2 bases; nucleotides not matched to a gene: 6. The CDR3 contains 14 residues.